Below, one T cell receptor beta chain is given with its context. The method was immunoSEQ multiplex PCR; TCRdb's version includes in-frame clones alone and lacks a portion of them. The repertoire includes over 250,000 clones, 85% to 90% of them detected once, and roughly 2.5% sits in the top ten. The entry originates in a study of blood T cell repertoires in COVID-19. Germline loops: CDR1 MDHEN, CDR2 SYDVKM. Trimming took 1 base from V and 0 from J, leaving 7 bases between them. CDR3 length equals 14 residues. The receptor was isolated from a woman aged 18-29 years who had recovered from COVID-19. The chain employs TRBV28 and TRBJ2-7; no definite D call. The sample comprised PBMCs or T cells enriched from blood (not recorded which). DNA for the CDR3: TGTGCCAGCAGTTTATTTGGCAACTCCTACGAGCAGTACTTC. Its translation is CASSLFGNSYEQYF.